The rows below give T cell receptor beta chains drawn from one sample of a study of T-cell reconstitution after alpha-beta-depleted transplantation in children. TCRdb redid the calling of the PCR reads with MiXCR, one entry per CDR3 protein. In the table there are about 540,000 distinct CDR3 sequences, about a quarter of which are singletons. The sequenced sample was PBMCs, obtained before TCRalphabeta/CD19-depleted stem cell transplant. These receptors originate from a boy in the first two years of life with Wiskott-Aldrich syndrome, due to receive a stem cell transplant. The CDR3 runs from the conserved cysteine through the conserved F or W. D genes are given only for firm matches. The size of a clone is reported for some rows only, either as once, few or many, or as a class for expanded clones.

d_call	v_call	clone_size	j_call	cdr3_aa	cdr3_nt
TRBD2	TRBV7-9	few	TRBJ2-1	CASSGPSGRPEQFF	TGTGCCAGCAGCGGTCCTAGCGGGAGGCCTGAGCAGTTCTTC
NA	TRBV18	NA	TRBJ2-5	CASSPIETGTQETQYF	TGTGCCAGCTCACCCATAGAAACAGGGACCCAAGAGACCCAGTACTTC
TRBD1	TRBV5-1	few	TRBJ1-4	CASSTWTGGDEKLFF	TGCGCCAGCAGCACCTGGACAGGGGGCGATGAAAAACTGTTTTTT
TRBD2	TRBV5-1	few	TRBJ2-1	CASSLARGGWNEQFF	TGCGCCAGCAGCTTGGCCCGGGGAGGGTGGAATGAGCAGTTCTTC
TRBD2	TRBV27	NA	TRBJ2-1	CASSPSGSSKQFF	TGTGCCAGCAGTCCCAGCGGGAGTTCTAAGCAGTTCTTC
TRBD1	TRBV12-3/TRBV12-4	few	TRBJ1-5	CASSPRQGNQPQHF	TGTGCCAGCAGTCCACGACAGGGGAATCAGCCCCAGCATTTT
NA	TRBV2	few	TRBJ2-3	CASSEGIDTQYF	TGTGCCAGCAGTGAAGGTATAGATACGCAGTATTTT
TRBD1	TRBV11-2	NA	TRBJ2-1	CASSLLGTGNRDEQFF	TGTGCCAGCAGCTTATTGGGGACAGGCAATCGGGATGAGCAGTTCTTC
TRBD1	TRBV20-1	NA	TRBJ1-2	CSATRTGYGYTF	TGCAGTGCTACCCGGACAGGGTATGGCTACACCTTC
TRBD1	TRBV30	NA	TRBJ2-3	CAWSTGVLSADTQYF	TGTGCCTGGAGTACAGGGGTACTCAGCGCAGATACGCAGTATTTT
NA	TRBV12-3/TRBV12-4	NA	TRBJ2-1	CASGKQGIIYEQFF	TGTGCCAGCGGTAAACAGGGTATAATCTATGAGCAGTTCTTC
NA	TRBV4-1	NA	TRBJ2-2	CASQNPLRGGYTGELFF	TGCGCCAGCCAGAATCCACTCAGGGGCGGGTACACCGGGGAGCTGTTTTTT
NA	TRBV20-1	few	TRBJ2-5	CSASFLLHETQYF	TGCAGTGCTAGTTTTCTACTGCACGAGACCCAGTACTTC
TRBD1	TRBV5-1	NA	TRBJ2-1	CASARQGRNEQFF	TGCGCCAGCGCGAGACAGGGGAGAAATGAGCAGTTCTTC
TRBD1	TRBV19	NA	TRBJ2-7	CASSRDSNTYEQYF	TGTGCCAGTAGCCGGGACAGCAATACCTACGAGCAGTACTTC
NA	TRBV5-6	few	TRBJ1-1	CASSGGLDTEAFF	TGTGCCAGCAGCGGGGGGCTGGACACTGAAGCTTTCTTT
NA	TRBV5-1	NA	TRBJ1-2	CASSLGLGNYGYTF	TGCGCCAGCAGCTTGGGTCTGGGGAACTATGGCTACACCTTC
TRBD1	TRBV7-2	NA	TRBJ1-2	CASSLGDRGHGYTF	TGTGCCAGCAGCTTAGGGGACAGGGGGCACGGCTACACCTTC
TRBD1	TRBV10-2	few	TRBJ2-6	CASSEPIRRDRGLPGANVLTF	TGCGCCAGCAGTGAGCCTATTAGGCGGGACAGGGGTCTCCCTGGGGCCAACGTCCTGACTTTC
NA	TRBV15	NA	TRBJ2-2	CATSRSEITGELFF	TGTGCCACCAGCCGCAGCGAGATCACCGGCGAGCTGTTTTTT
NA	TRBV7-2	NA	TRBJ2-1	CASSSREDPYNEQFF	TGTGCCAGCAGCTCAAGGGAGGACCCCTACAATGAGCAGTTCTTC
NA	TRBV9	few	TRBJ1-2	CASSVGRNYGYTF	TGTGCCAGCAGCGTAGGGCGGAACTATGGCTACACCTTC
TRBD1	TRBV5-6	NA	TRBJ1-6	CASSFADRRTPLHF	TGTGCCAGCAGCTTCGCGGACAGGAGGACACCCCTCCACTTT
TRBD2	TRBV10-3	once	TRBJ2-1	CAISGPSGNEFSYNEQFF	TGTGCCATCAGTGGACCTAGCGGGAACGAATTCTCCTACAATGAGCAGTTCTTC
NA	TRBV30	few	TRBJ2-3	CAWVAPGGTDTQYF	TGTGCCTGGGTTGCGCCCGGGGGAACAGATACGCAGTATTTT
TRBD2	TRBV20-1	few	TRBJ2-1	CSASGGYIPGLAGEWSSYNEQFF	TGCAGTGCTAGTGGTGGATACATCCCGGGACTAGCGGGAGAATGGAGCTCCTACAATGAGCAGTTCTTC